This T cell receptor beta chain was captured in a study of cytomegalovirus exposure and HLA in healthy donors. Study context: Earlier work reported approximately 110 million unique TCR beta sequences from 150 million to 200 million T cells. Study observations and caveats: Across donors, presence/absence analyses took sequencing depth to be roughly uniform. On later analysis, the bulk of CMV-associated TCR beta chains appeared to be HLA-restricted.

Primers for the PCR totalled 60 Vbeta and 13 Jbeta. TCRdb's copy holds only in-frame clones and misses some; the assay was immunoSEQ multiplex PCR. This repertoire shows just over 150,000 clones, approximately 79% found once; its top ten account for 6% to 7.5%. Of note for this clone: Its target is not known.

Germline CDR1 reads LGHNT; CDR2 reads FRNRAP. Trimming left V 2 bases short and J 7 bases short, with 9 bases between. The CDR3 has 12 residues. The receptor was isolated from a man aged 35 to 55 in good health and CMV-seropositive. The sequencing input was PBMCs. The gene calls are TRBV12-5 and TRBJ2-7; the D gene is possibly TRBD2 (6 bases). The CDR3 nucleotides are TGTGCTAGTGGTTTGTTGGCGGGGGAGCAGTACTTC. Translated: CASGLLAGEQYF.